A single sample is the source of the 21 T cell receptor beta chains below, sequenced in a study of radiation and T cells in renal cell carcinoma. Indicated time point: blood 4 weeks post-SBRT, at nephrectomy. The sample's treatment: 15 Gy SBRT to primary tumor, nephrectomy 4 weeks later. Libraries were prepared by immunoSEQ multiplex PCR; TCRdb keeps only in-frame clonotypes and omits some of them. The data hold over 120,000 clones, with 86% observed a single time. This sample comprised blood, obtained from a patient whose treatment included radiotherapy and nephrectomy. The source is a woman aged 45-65 years with renal cell carcinoma.

The J gene is TRBJ2-7, the V gene TRBV7-9, with D perhaps TRBD2 (5 bases). The CDR3 runs 11 residues. CDR1 and CDR2 (germline): SEHNR, FQNEAQ (reference sequence). The CDR3 bases are TGTGCTGGGGAGACTTCCTACGAGCAGTACTTC. Its translation: CAGETSYEQYF.

The gene calls are TRBV29-1 and TRBJ2-5; D ambiguous. This CDR3 is built from 11 residues. Trimming pared 3 bases from V and 2 bases from J, leaving 4 bases between. Germline assignment: CDR1 SQVTM and CDR2 ANQGSEA. This CDR3 reads CSVEGQETQYF. DNA of the CDR3: TGCAGCGTTGAGGGTCAAGAGACCCAGTACTTC.

In DNA form, the CDR3 reads TGCGCCAGCAGCCAAGATGAAAATAGGGGCCTCCATGGCTACACCTTC. Translated, it gives CASSQDENRGLHGYTF. The J gene is TRBJ1-2, the V gene TRBV4-3; D possibly corresponds to TRBD1 (5 bases). Per germline, CDR1 LGHNA and CDR2 YSLEER. V was trimmed by 0 bases and J by 6 bases, leaving 17 bases between them. The CDR3 is made up of 16 amino acids.

V usage is TRBV9 and J usage is TRBJ2-1; D is perhaps TRBD2 (5 bases). Trimming stripped 0 bases from V and 2 bases from J, with 9 bases between. The length of the CDR3 is 15 residues. Germline loops: CDR1 SGDLS, CDR2 YYNGEE. The CDR3 region is CASSVAGGTYNEQFF. CDR3 sequence (DNA): TGTGCCAGCAGCGTAGCTGGAGGAACCTACAATGAGCAGTTCTTC. The full variable domain, rest sourced from reference TRBV9 and TRBJ2-1, is DSGVTQTPKHLITATGQRVTLRCSPRSGDLSVYWYQQSLDQGLQFLIQYYNGEERAKGNILERFSAQQFPDLHSELNLSSLELGDSALYFCASSVAGGTYNEQFFGPGTRLTVL.

The V gene is TRBV9, the J gene TRBJ2-5; D unresolved. Germline lookup yields CDR1 SGDLS and CDR2 YYNGEE. The CDR3 has 13 residues. V lost 0 bases, J lost 5 bases, and 8 bases lay in between. The CDR3 sequence: CASSVAPLETQYF. CDR3 bases: TGTGCCAGCAGCGTAGCGCCGCTGGAGACCCAGTACTTC.

A single count supports this clone. V usage is TRBV7-2 and J usage is TRBJ2-5, with no clear D. Per germline, CDR1 SGHTA and CDR2 FQGNSA. The CDR3 is 14 residues long. The V end was cut by 6 bases, the J end by 4 bases, with 15 bases between. This CDR3 is CASSRPGYGETQYF. The DNA of the CDR3 is TGTGCCAGCAGTCGCCCCGGGTATGGAGAGACCCAGTACTTC.

The chain carries TRBV19 and TRBJ2-7; the match to TRBD1 covers 10 bases. V shed 9 bases, J shed 2 bases, and the junction held 4 bases outside the gene matches. This CDR3 is 13 amino acids long. Germline lookup yields CDR1 LNHDA and CDR2 SQIVND (reference sequence). The CDR3 region has the DNA TGTGCCAGCGGTGGACAGGGGGCCTACGAGCAGTACTTC. It codes for CASGGQGAYEQYF.

J is TRBJ2-4 and V is TRBV7-9; D is unclear. V lost 5 bases to trimming and J lost 7 bases, with 6 bases between them. This CDR3 comprises 11 residues. The germline V gene encodes CDR1 SEHNR and CDR2 FQNEAQ (reference sequence). The CDR3 nucleotides are TGTGCCAGCAGCCTGGGGAACATTCAGTACTTC. This translates into CASSLGNIQYF.

The chain carries TRBV5-1 and TRBJ1-5; 12 nucleotides match TRBD1. V trimming: 8 bases; J trimming: 6 bases; junction bases outside the gene matches: 6. This CDR3 has 14 amino acids. CDR1 and CDR2 (germline): SGHRS, YFSETQ. CDR3 in amino acids: CARGQGAGGQPQHF. CDR3 sequence (DNA): TGCGCCAGGGGACAGGGGGCAGGAGGTCAGCCCCAGCATTTT.

V is TRBV7-2 and J is TRBJ2-3, with D uncertain. V was clipped by 2 bases and J by 1 base, with 10 bases between them. Per the germline V gene, CDR1 is SGHTA and CDR2 is FQGNSA. The length of the CDR3 is 15 residues. The CDR3 DNA sequence: TGTGCCAGCAGCTTAAGCGCTTTTGGCACAGATACGCAGTATTTT. As protein: CASSLSAFGTDTQYF.

The chain recombines TRBV28 with TRBJ1-4, with D uncertain. This CDR3 has 12 amino acids. Germline CDR1 reads MDHEN; CDR2 reads SYDVKM. V lost 6 bases and J lost 8, with 10 bases in between. The CDR3 spells CASSLHPEKLFF. The CDR3 coding sequence is TGTGCCAGCAGCCTCCATCCAGAAAAACTGTTTTTT.

The gene calls are TRBV18 and TRBJ2-6, with 12 bases lining up with TRBD1. Germline V gene data show CDR1 as KGHSH and CDR2 as LQKENI. The CDR3 is 17 amino acids. Trimming took 3 bases from V and 3 from J; bases not matched to a gene: 3. The CDR3 here is CASSPGQGAYGANVLTF. CDR3 nucleotide sequence: TGTGCCAGCTCACCGGGACAGGGGGCTTATGGGGCCAACGTCCTGACTTTC.

The gene calls are TRBV7-2 and TRBJ2-7; 8 positions agree with TRBD1. Losses at the gene ends were 3 bases for V and 3 bases for J; bases not matched to a gene: 4. The V gene's germline CDR1 is SGHTA and CDR2 FQGNSA. This CDR3 has 14 residues. DNA of the CDR3: TGTGCCAGCAGCTTCCCCGGGACAGGCTACGAGCAGTACTTC. As protein: CASSFPGTGYEQYF.

This clone has a single count. V gene TRBV29-1 combines with J gene TRBJ2-7; TRBD2 is a possible D gene (6 bases). The germline V and J ends were trimmed by 2 bases and 4 bases, with 12 bases remaining between them. The germline V gene has CDR1 SQVTM and CDR2 ANQGSEA. The CDR3 runs to 13 residues. The CDR3 coding sequence is TGCAGCGTTGAACCCGGCGGGACTTACGAGCAGTACTTC. This encodes CSVEPGGTYEQYF.

The chain carries TRBV27 and TRBJ2-2; D is perhaps TRBD2 (5 bases). The V and J ends lost 5 bases and 1 base respectively, with 26 bases between them. CDR1 and CDR2 from the germline V gene are MNHEY and SMNVEV (reference sequence). The CDR3 runs 20 residues. Here the CDR3 DNA reads TGTGCCAGCAGTAGGAGGTGGGGTTCGCTTAGCCCTAGGAACACCGGGGAGCTGTTTTTT. Translated: CASSRRWGSLSPRNTGELFF.

The J gene is TRBJ1-1, the V gene TRBV9; 7 bases align to TRBD1. This CDR3 has 15 amino acids. The germline V gene encodes CDR1 SGDLS and CDR2 YYNGEE. After removal of 3 bases from V and 0 bases from J, the junction contained 5 bases not matched to a gene. The DNA of the CDR3 is TGTGCCAGCAGCGGGACAGGAGCTATGAACACTGAAGCTTTCTTT. Amino acid sequence: CASSGTGAMNTEAFF.

The chain carries TRBV18 and TRBJ1-3; D remains ambiguous. The CDR3 is 13 amino acids. CDR1 is KGHSH and CDR2 is LQKENI in the germline V gene. Trimming shortened V by 2 bases and J by 7 bases, and 9 bases separated the two germline ends. For the CDR3, the DNA is TGTGCCAGCTCACCATCCGGGTGGAACACCATATATTTT. Translation gives CASSPSGWNTIYF.

The genes are TRBV6-5 and TRBJ1-1, with D possibly matching TRBD1 (5 bases). The germline V gene has CDR1 MNHEY and CDR2 SVGAGI. The V end lost 0 bases, the J end lost 4 bases, and 9 bases lay between the germline ends. The CDR3 is made up of 14 amino acids. CDR3 loop: CASSYSEGPTEAFF. DNA of the CDR3: TGTGCCAGCAGTTACTCAGAGGGACCCACTGAAGCTTTCTTT.

The chain links TRBV7-2 to TRBJ1-2; D perhaps matches TRBD1 (6 bases). Deletions cut 2 bases from V and 4 bases from J, with 17 bases between. This CDR3 is built from 16 residues. Per the germline V gene, CDR1 is SGHTA and CDR2 is FQGNSA. CDR3 region: CASSLFGGQGSYGYTF. The CDR3 region has the DNA TGTGCCAGCAGCTTATTTGGGGGCCAGGGGAGCTATGGCTACACCTTC.

The V gene is TRBV5-1, the J gene TRBJ1-3, with 8 bases lining up with TRBD1. Germline trimming cut 0 bases from V and 2 bases from J; bases unmatched to any gene: 1. CDR3 length: 15 amino acids. Per the germline V gene, CDR1 is SGHRS and CDR2 is YFSETQ. This chain's CDR3 is CASSLVQGAGNTIYF. As DNA, the CDR3 is TGCGCCAGCAGCTTGGTACAGGGGGCTGGAAACACCATATATTTT.

The chain has TRBV7-7 and TRBJ1-3; unclear D gene. With 10 bases removed from V and 3 bases from J, the gap between germline ends came to 10 bases. This CDR3 comprises 12 residues. From germline, CDR1 is SSHAT and CDR2 FNYEAQ (reference sequence). The CDR3 DNA reads TGTGCCATAGCGACGGATGGAAACACCATATATTTT. This codes for CAIATDGNTIYF.